This T cell receptor (beta chain) was sequenced for a study of beta chain features in type 1 diabetes. Study-level findings and limits: Within each of all four CD4+ subsets, Type 1 diabetes patients had TCRB CDR3s that were moderately but significantly shorter. A potential PCR bias toward shorter templates would be equal in patient and control samples. VDJ junctions sequenced from type 1 diabetes patients showed fewer insertions and more deletions.

Naive, central memory, regulatory and stem cell-like memory cells within the CD4+ compartment were sorted using CD45RO/CCR7/CD25/CD127/CD95/CD27. This clone was counted a few times. What it recognizes is unknown. In germline, CDR1 is SQVTM, CDR2 ANQGSEA. The germline V and J ends were trimmed by 6 bases and 2 bases, with 8 bases remaining between them. The CDR3 runs to 11 residues. Expressed TCRB transcripts got sequenced, as all isolated RNA was reverse transcribed. The table came from immunoSEQ multiplex PCR; TCRdb's copy has only in-frame clones and leaves some out. The repertoire consists of 600,000 or so clones, with 11% to 15% occurring once and the leading ten covering roughly 0.04%.

This sequence joins TRBV29-1 and TRBJ2-7; perhaps TRBD2 as D (6 bases). The TCR was taken from a man younger than 35 with type 1 diabetes. Sample: naive CD4+ T cells from blood. The CDR3 is CSVGGAYEQYF. CDR3 DNA sequence: TGCAGCGTGGGGGGTGCCTACGAGCAGTACTTC.